This TCR beta chain was sequenced during a study of T cells in Graves' hyperthyroidism and ophthalmopathy. Findings and limits, study-wide: Among clonotypes expanded in thyroid above 0.001, most were also found in blood. Ophthalmopathy was identified by the model a median about six months ahead of onset.

Each person with ophthalmopathy scored at least 3 on the Clinical Activity Score, reached NOSPECS grade 4 or higher, and had been ill under 3 months. PBMCs came from more than 9.5 ml fresh peripheral blood. TCR beta CDR3 regions were amplified from RNA. Initially, a first-round RT-PCR of the TCR CDR3 employed the HTBI primer set. TCRdb analysed the multiplex PCR reads with MiXCR anew, one entry per CDR3 protein. Of around 530,000 distinct CDR3 sequences detected, roughly a sixth appear once; the ten largest clones hold 17%. In its sample, this clonotype was seen a few times. The target antigen is unknown. This receptor was obtained from a woman younger than 35 with Graves' ophthalmopathy. The source material was blood.

The CDR3 reads CASSMGGQDTEAFF. The CDR3 DNA reads TGTGCCAGTAGTATGGGAGGTCAGGACACTGAAGCTTTCTTT. The rearrangement uses TRBV19 and TRBJ1-1, with unresolved D. V gave up 3 bases and J gave up 3 bases, with 11 bases separating them. Germline values: CDR1 LNHDA, CDR2 SQIVND (reference sequence). The CDR3 covers 14 residues.